The sequence of this T cell receptor beta chain was determined in a study of pediatric ulcerative colitis. Study-level information: Disease was pancolitis in fewer than ten and left-sided in two, histology-confirmed.

Study outcomes and limitations: This repertoire reflects total lymphocytes rather than subpopulations like regulatory T cells. A couple of rectal clonotypes were found only in ulcerative colitis patients, all of them.

The CDR3 totals 14 residues. V lost 0 bases, J lost 5 bases, and 9 bases lay in between. CDR1 is KGHSH and CDR2 is LQKENI in the germline V gene. In the case of this clone: The antigen is unknown.

Blood was drawn at the time of colonoscopy. Sequenced by immunoSEQ multiplex PCR; TCRdb stores in-frame clones only, minus some. The table records fewer than 45,000 clones, over 80% of them present only once. The sequenced material came from blood. The TCR was taken from a girl aged 10 to 17 with moderate ulcerative colitis. This chain links TRBV18 with TRBJ2-3; unclear D gene. The CDR3 region is CASSPPSRRDTQYF. DNA of the CDR3: TGTGCCAGCTCACCACCGAGCAGGAGAGATACGCAGTATTTT.